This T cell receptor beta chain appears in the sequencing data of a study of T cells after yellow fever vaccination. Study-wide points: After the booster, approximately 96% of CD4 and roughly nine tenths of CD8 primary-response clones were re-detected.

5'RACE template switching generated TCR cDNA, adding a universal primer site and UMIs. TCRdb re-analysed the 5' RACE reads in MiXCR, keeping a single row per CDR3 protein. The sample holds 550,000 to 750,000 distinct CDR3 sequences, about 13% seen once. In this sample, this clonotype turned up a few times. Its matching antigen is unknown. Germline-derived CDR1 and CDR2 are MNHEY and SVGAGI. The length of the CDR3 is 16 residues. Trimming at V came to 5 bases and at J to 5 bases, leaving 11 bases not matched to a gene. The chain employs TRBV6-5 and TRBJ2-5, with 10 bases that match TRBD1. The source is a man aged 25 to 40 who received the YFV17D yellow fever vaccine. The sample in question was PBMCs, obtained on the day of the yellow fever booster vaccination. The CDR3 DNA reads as TGTGCCAGCAGTCTACGGTGGACAGGGGGTATGGAGACCCAGTACTTC. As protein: CASSLRWTGGMETQYF.